This TCR beta chain was identified in a study of control samples from healthy donors and cancer patients. With 5 bases removed from V and 0 bases from J, the gap between germline ends came to 6 bases. Looked up from germline, CDR1 is KGHDR and CDR2 is SFDVKD. This CDR3 comprises 13 residues. Profiled with immunoSEQ multiplex PCR; TCRdb holds only in-frame clones, not every one. The sample holds about 55,000 clones, around 90% seen once. Sample: blood. V is TRBV24-1 and J is TRBJ1-1; D remains unclear. This TCR came from a man over 45 in good health. Here the CDR3 DNA reads TGTGCCACCAGTGTAGGCATGAACACTGAAGCTTTCTTT. The encoded protein is CATSVGMNTEAFF.